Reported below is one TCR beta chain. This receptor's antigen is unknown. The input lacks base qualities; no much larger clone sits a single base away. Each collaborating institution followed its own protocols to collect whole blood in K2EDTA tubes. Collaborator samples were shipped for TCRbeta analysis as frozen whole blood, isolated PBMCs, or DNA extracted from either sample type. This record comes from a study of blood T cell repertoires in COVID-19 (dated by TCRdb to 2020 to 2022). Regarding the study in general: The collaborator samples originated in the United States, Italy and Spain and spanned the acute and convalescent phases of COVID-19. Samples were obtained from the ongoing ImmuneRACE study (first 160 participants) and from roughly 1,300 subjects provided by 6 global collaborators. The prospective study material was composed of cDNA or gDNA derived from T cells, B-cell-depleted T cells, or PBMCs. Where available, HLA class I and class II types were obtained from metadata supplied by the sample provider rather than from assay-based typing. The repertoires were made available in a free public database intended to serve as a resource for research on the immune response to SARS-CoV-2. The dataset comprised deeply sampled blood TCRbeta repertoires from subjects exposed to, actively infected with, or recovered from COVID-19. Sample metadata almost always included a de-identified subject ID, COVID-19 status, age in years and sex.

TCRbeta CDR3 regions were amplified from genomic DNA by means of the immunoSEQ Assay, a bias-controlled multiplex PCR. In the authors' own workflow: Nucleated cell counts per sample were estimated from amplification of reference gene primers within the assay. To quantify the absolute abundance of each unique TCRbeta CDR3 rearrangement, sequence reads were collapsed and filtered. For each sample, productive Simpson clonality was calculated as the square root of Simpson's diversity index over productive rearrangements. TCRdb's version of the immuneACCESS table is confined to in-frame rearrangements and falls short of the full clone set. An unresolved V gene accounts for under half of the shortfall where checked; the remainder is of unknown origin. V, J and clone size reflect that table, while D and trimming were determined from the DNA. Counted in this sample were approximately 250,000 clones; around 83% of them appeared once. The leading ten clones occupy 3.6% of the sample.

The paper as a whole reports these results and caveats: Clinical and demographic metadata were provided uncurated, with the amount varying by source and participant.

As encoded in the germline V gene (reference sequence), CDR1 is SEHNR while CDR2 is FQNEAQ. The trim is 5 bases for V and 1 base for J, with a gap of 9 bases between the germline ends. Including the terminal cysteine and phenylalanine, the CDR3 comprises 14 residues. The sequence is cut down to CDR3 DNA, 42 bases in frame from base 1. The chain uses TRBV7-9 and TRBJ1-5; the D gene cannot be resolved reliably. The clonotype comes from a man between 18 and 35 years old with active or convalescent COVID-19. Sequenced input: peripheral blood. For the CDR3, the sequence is CASSPIVSNQPQHF. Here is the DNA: TGTGCCAGCAGCCCCATTGTCAGCAATCAGCCCCAGCATTTT.